This is a list of T cell receptor beta chains from one sample in a study of blood T cell repertoires in COVID-19. Repertoires were generated with immunoSEQ multiplex PCR, while TCRdb's copy carries only in-frame clones and drops some. In the table there are roughly 280,000 clones, under 90% of which are singletons. Source material: peripheral blood. The receptors were sampled from a man aged 50 to 59 with acute or convalescent COVID-19. CDR3s leave out the opening cysteine and the closing phenylalanine or tryptophan. Each record gives: V gene, J gene, CDR3 protein.

v_gene: TRBV29-1; j_gene: TRBJ2-5; CDR3aa: SVGPRGETQY
v_gene: TRBV5-1; j_gene: TRBJ2-3; CDR3aa: ASSPTGNPDTQY
v_gene: TRBV6-5; j_gene: TRBJ2-1; CDR3aa: ASTGGQELRNEQF
v_gene: TRBV12-3/TRBV12-4; j_gene: TRBJ1-1; CDR3aa: ASSPDGLRAF
v_gene: TRBV2; j_gene: TRBJ1-5; CDR3aa: ASRQGQARQPQH
v_gene: TRBV5-1; j_gene: TRBJ1-2; CDR3aa: ASSLDRPYGYT
v_gene: TRBV6-6; j_gene: TRBJ2-7; CDR3aa: ASLSSNYEQY
v_gene: TRBV30; j_gene: TRBJ1-6; CDR3aa: AWSVRISRTGGNSPLH
v_gene: TRBV24-1; j_gene: TRBJ1-4; CDR3aa: ATSGRRGPGNEKLF
v_gene: TRBV18; j_gene: TRBJ1-1; CDR3aa: ASSPKPGQGARNTEAF
v_gene: TRBV11-2; j_gene: TRBJ2-6; CDR3aa: ASSPDRILGANVLT
v_gene: TRBV6-5; j_gene: TRBJ2-1; CDR3aa: ASSYRGNYNEQF
v_gene: TRBV5-8; j_gene: TRBJ1-2; CDR3aa: ASRDFIYGYT
v_gene: TRBV2; j_gene: TRBJ1-1; CDR3aa: ASSVQGGDTEAF
v_gene: TRBV12-1; j_gene: TRBJ1-1; CDR3aa: ASSFVADRVTEAF
v_gene: TRBV7-9; j_gene: TRBJ1-4; CDR3aa: ASSPQGEKLF
v_gene: TRBV7-9; j_gene: TRBJ1-1; CDR3aa: ASSRQGGAWDTEAF
v_gene: TRBV6-6; j_gene: TRBJ2-1; CDR3aa: ASRRAGRGGNEQF
v_gene: TRBV5-1; j_gene: TRBJ2-7; CDR3aa: ASSSWGGWGGNEQY
v_gene: TRBV7-6; j_gene: TRBJ1-1; CDR3aa: ASSFGRGENTEAF
v_gene: TRBV3-1/TRBV3-2; j_gene: TRBJ2-5; CDR3aa: ASSQGGVETQY
v_gene: TRBV30; j_gene: TRBJ1-1; CDR3aa: ARRAMNTEAF
v_gene: TRBV29-1; j_gene: TRBJ1-2; CDR3aa: SVEDSFTGGGYT
v_gene: TRBV5-1; j_gene: TRBJ1-1; CDR3aa: ASSLEGGTEAF
v_gene: TRBV5-6; j_gene: TRBJ2-5; CDR3aa: ASSFGRGWEETQY
v_gene: TRBV6-5; j_gene: TRBJ1-2; CDR3aa: ASNPPPTGLRRYT
v_gene: TRBV19; j_gene: TRBJ1-2; CDR3aa: ASSIGRAGYT
v_gene: TRBV7-3; j_gene: TRBJ2-3; CDR3aa: ASSIGTDTQY
v_gene: TRBV2; j_gene: TRBJ1-2; CDR3aa: ASRVGAGYYGYT
v_gene: TRBV5-6; j_gene: TRBJ2-5; CDR3aa: ASSVSGTGGRETQY
v_gene: TRBV11-1; j_gene: TRBJ1-1; CDR3aa: ASSLWGDEAF
v_gene: TRBV6-5; j_gene: TRBJ1-4; CDR3aa: ASKTGEDEKLF
v_gene: TRBV6-5; j_gene: TRBJ1-1; CDR3aa: ASSSPGRGSTEAF
v_gene: TRBV9; j_gene: TRBJ1-2; CDR3aa: ASSVGAPTPHGYT
v_gene: TRBV5-1; j_gene: TRBJ2-7; CDR3aa: ASSLAPGGTAGLREQY
v_gene: TRBV6-5; j_gene: TRBJ1-1; CDR3aa: ASSYSATGTEAF
v_gene: TRBV7-3; j_gene: TRBJ2-3; CDR3aa: ASSSAGDTQY